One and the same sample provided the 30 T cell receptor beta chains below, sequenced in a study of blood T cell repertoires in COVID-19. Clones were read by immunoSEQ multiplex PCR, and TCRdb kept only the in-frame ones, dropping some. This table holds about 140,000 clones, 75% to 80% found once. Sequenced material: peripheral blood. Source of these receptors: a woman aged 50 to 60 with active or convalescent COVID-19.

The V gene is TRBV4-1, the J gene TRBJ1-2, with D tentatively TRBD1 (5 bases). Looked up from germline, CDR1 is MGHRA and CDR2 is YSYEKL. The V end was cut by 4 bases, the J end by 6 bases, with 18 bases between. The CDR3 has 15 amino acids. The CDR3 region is CASSPGPGEAHGYTF. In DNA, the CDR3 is TGCGCCAGCAGCCCGGGCCCGGGGGAGGCCCATGGCTACACCTTC.

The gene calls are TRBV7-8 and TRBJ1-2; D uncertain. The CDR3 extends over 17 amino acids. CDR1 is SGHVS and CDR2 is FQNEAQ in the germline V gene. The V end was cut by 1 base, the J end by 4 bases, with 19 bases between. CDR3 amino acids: CASSLVRSVRRGYGYTF. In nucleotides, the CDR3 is TGTGCCAGCAGCTTAGTCCGCAGTGTGAGGCGCGGCTATGGCTACACCTTC.

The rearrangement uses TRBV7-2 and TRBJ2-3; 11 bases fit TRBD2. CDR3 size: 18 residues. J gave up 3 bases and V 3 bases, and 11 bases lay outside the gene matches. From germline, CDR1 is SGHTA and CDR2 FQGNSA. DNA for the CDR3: TGTGCCAGCAGCTTTAGGGTTAGCGGGAGGGCCGTGACAGATACGCAGTATTTT. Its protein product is CASSFRVSGRAVTDTQYF.

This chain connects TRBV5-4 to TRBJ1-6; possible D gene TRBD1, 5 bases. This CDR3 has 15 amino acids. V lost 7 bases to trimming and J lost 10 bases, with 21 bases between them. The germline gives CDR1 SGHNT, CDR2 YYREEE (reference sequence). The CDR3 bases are TGTGCCAGCCGCCGGTGGGGCAGTTCAGACTCACCCCTCCACTTT. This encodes CASRRWGSSDSPLHF.

The CDR3 region is CASSPVGGGVGEQFF. Here the CDR3 DNA reads TGTGCCAGCAGTCCCGTTGGGGGGGGAGTTGGTGAGCAGTTCTTC. This chain uses TRBV6-5 with TRBJ2-1; TRBD2 aligns across 7 bases. Germline-derived CDR1 and CDR2 are MNHEY and SVGAGI. V dropped 5 bases and J dropped 9; count of bases not matched to a gene: 13. The CDR3 sequence is 15 residues long.

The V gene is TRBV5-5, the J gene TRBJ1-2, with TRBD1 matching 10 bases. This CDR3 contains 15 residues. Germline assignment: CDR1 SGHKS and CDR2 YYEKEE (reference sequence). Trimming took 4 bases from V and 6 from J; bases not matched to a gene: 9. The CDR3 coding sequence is TGTGCCAGCAGCGTATCCGGGACAGGGGACCATGGCTACACCTTC. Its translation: CASSVSGTGDHGYTF.

CDR3 in amino acids: CASSEFSEQYF. CDR3 sequence (DNA): TGTGCCAGCAGTGAATTCAGCGAGCAGTACTTC. The gene calls are TRBV6-1 and TRBJ2-7; D gene ambiguous. The germline CDR1 and CDR2 sequences are MNHNS and SASEGT. With 2 bases removed from V and 6 bases from J, the gap between germline ends came to 5 bases. The CDR3 is 11 amino acids.

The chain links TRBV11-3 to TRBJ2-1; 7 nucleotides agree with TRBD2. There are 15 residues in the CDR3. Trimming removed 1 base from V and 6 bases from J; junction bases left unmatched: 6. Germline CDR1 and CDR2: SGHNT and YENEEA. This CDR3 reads CASSLGAASGNEQFF. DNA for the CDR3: TGTGCCAGCAGCTTAGGCGCGGCTAGCGGCAATGAGCAGTTCTTC.

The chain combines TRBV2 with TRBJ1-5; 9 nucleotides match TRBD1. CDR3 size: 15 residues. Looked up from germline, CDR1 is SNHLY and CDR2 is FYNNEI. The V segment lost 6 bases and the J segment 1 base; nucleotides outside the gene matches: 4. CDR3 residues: CASRGQGGSNQPQHF. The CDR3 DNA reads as TGTGCCAGCAGGGGACAGGGCGGAAGCAATCAGCCCCAGCATTTT. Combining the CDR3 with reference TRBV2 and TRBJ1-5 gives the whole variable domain EPEVTQTPSHQVTQMGQEVILRCVPISNHLYFYWYRQILGQKVEFLVSFYNNEISEKSEIFDDQFSVERPDGSNFTLKIRSTKLEDSAMYFCASRGQGGSNQPQHFGDGTRLSIL.

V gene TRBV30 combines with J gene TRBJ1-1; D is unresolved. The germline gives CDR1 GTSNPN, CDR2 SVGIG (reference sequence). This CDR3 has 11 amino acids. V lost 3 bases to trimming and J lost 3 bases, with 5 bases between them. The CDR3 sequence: CAWSGDTEAFF. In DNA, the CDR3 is TGTGCCTGGAGCGGGGACACTGAAGCTTTCTTT. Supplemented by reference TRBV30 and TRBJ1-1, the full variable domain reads SQTIHQWPATLVQPVGSPLSLECTVEGTSNPNLYWYRQAAGRGLQLLFYSVGIGQISSEVPQNLSASRPQDRQFILSSKKLLLSDSGFYLCAWSGDTEAFFGQGTRLTVV.

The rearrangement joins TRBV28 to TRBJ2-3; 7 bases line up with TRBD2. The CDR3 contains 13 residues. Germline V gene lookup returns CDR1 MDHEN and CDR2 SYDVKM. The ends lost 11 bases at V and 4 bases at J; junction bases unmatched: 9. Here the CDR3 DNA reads TGTGCCTGGCGAGGGGCGGGAGCAGATACGCAGTATTTT. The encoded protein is CAWRGAGADTQYF.

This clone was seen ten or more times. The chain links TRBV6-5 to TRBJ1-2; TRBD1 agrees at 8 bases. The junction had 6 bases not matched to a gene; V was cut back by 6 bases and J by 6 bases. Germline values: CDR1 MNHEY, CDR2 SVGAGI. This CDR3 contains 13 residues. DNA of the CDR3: TGTGCCAGCAGCTCCAGGGGGCGGGATGGCTACACCTTC. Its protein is CASSSRGRDGYTF.

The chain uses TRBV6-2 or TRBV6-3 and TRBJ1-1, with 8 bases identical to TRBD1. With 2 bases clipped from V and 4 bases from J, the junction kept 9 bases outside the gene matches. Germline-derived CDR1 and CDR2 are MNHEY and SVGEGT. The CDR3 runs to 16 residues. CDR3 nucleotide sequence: TGTGCCAGCAGTTACGACAGGGGTGGTTTGGGCACTGAAGCTTTCTTT. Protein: CASSYDRGGLGTEAFF.

In DNA form, the CDR3 reads TGTGCCAGCAGCTTAAGACAGGGTAATCAGCCCCAGCATTTT. Its protein product is CASSLRQGNQPQHF. This chain links TRBV7-6 with TRBJ1-5, with 7 bases that match TRBD1. Germline V gene sequence: CDR1 SGHVS, CDR2 FNYEAQ. The trim removed 2 bases at V and 4 bases at J, leaving 2 bases unmatched. The CDR3 length is 14 residues.

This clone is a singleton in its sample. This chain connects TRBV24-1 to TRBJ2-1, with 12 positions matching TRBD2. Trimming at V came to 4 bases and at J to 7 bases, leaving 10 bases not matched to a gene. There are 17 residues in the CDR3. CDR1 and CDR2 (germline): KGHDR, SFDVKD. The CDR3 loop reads CATSDSSLAGGPNEQFF. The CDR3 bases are TGTGCCACCAGTGACTCGAGCCTAGCGGGAGGGCCTAATGAGCAGTTCTTC.

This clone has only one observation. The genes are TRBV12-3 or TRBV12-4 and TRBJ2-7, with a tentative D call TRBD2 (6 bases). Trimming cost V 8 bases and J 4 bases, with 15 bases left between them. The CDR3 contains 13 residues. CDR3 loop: CASRGTGVYEQYF. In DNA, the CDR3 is TGTGCCAGCCGAGGGACGGGGGTATACGAGCAGTACTTC.

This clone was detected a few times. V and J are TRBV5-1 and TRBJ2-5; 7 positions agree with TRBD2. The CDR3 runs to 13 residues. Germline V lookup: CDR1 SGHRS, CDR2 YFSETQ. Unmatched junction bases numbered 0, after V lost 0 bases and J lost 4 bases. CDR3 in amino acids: CASSLAGGETQYF. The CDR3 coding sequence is TGCGCCAGCAGCTTGGCGGGGGGAGAGACCCAGTACTTC.

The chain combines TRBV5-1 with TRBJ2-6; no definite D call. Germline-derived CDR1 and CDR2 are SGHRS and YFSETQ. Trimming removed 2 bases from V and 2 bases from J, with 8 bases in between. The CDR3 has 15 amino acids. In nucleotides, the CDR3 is TGCGCCAGCAGCTTTGGCGGAACTGGGGCCAACGTCCTGACTTTC. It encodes CASSFGGTGANVLTF. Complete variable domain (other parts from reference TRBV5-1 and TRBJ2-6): KAGVTQTPRYLIKTRGQQVTLSCSPISGHRSVSWYQQTPGQGLQFLFEYFSETQRNKGNFPGRFSGRQFSNSRSEMNVSTLELGDSALYLCASSFGGTGANVLTFGAGSRLTVL.

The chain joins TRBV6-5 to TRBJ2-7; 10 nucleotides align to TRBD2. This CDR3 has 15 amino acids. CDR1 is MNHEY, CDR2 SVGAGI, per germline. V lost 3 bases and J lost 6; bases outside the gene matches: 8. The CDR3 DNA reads TGTGCCAGCAGTTATACCAGCGGGAGGGCAAGCGAGCAGTACTTC. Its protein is CASSYTSGRASEQYF.

CDR3 loop: CASSQDWTSGYNEQFF. The CDR3 DNA is TGCGCCAGCAGCCAAGATTGGACTAGCGGCTACAATGAGCAGTTCTTC. The chain recombines TRBV4-3 with TRBJ2-1; 10 positions agree with TRBD2. The CDR3 consists of 16 residues. The germline V gene has CDR1 LGHNA and CDR2 YSLEER. Trimming at V came to 0 bases and at J to 3 bases, leaving 2 bases not matched to a gene.

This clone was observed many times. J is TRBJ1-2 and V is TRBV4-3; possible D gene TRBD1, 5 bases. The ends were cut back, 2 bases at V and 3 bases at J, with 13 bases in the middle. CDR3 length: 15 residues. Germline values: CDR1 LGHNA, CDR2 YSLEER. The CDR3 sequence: CASSQRREGDYGYTF. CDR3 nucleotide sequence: TGCGCCAGCAGCCAAAGGAGGGAAGGGGACTATGGCTACACCTTC.

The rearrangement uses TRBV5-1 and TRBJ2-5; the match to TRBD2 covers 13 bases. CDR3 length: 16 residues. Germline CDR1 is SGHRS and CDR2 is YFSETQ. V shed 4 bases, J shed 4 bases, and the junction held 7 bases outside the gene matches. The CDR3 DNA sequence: TGCGCCAGCAGCATCGGGACTAGCGGGGACCTAGAGACCCAGTACTTC. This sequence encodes CASSIGTSGDLETQYF.

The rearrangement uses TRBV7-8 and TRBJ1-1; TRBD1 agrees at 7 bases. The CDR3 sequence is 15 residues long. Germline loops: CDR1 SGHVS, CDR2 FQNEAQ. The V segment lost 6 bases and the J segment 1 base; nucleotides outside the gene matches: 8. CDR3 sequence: CASRPTGAPNTEAFF. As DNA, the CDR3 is TGTGCCAGCAGGCCTACAGGGGCTCCGAACACTGAAGCTTTCTTT.

CDR3: CASSLWRDPYNSPLHF. The CDR3 DNA is TGTGCCAGCAGCTTGTGGAGGGACCCCTATAATTCACCCCTCCACTTT. The chain joins TRBV5-4 to TRBJ1-6; D perhaps matches TRBD1 (5 bases). Germline V gene lookup returns CDR1 SGHNT and CDR2 YYREEE (reference sequence). The CDR3 is 16 residues long. Between the trimmed V and J ends, which lost 1 base and 2 bases, there was a span of 10 bases.

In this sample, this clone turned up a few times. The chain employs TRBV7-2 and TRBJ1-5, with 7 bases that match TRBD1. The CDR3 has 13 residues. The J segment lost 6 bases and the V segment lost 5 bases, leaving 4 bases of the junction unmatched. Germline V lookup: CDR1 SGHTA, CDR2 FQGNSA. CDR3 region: CASSDRAAQPQHF. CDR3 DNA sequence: TGTGCCAGCAGCGACAGGGCCGCTCAGCCCCAGCATTTT.

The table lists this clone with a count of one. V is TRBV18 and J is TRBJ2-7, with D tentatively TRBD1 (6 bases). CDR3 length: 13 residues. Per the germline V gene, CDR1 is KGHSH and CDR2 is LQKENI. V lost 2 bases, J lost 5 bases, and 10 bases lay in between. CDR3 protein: CASSPGQTNEQYF. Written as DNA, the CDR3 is TGTGCCAGCTCACCAGGACAGACTAACGAGCAGTACTTC.

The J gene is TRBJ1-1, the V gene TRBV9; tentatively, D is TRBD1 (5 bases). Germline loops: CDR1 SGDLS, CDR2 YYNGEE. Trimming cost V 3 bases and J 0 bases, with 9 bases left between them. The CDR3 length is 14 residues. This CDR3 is CASSAGVVNTEAFF. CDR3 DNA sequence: TGTGCCAGCAGCGCGGGGGTAGTGAACACTGAAGCTTTCTTT. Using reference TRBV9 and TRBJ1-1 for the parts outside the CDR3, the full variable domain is DSGVTQTPKHLITATGQRVTLRCSPRSGDLSVYWYQQSLDQGLQFLIQYYNGEERAKGNILERFSAQQFPDLHSELNLSSLELGDSALYFCASSAGVVNTEAFFGQGTRLTVV.

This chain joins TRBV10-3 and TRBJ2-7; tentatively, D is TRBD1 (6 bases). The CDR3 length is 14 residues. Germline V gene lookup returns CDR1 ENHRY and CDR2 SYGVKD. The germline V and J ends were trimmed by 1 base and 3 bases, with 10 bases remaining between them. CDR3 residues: CAISEFSGDYEQYF. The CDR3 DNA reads TGTGCCATCAGTGAGTTCTCAGGGGACTACGAGCAGTACTTC.

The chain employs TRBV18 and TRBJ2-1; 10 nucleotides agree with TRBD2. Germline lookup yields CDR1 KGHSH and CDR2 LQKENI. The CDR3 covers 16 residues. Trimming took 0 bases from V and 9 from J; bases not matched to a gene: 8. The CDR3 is CASSPPDSGRVGEQFF. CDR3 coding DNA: TGTGCCAGCTCACCACCGGACAGCGGGAGGGTTGGTGAGCAGTTCTTC.

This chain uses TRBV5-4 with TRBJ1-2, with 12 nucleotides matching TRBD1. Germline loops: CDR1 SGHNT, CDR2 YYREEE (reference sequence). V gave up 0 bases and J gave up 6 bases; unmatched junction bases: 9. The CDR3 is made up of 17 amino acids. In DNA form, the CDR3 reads TGTGCCAGCAGCTTGGGAAGTGGGGGACAGGGGGCTGATGGCTACACCTTC. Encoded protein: CASSLGSGGQGADGYTF.